Each of the 4 T cell receptor beta chains below was sequenced from the same sample in a study of blood T cell repertoires in COVID-19. Assay used: immunoSEQ multiplex PCR; TCRdb lists only in-frame clones, some missing. The repertoire holds around 160,000 clones, with approximately 90% as singletons. The specimen sequenced was peripheral blood. The receptor set was obtained from a woman aged 70-85 years with COVID-19, enrolled during active disease.

This chain links TRBV19 with TRBJ2-2; 7 nucleotides line up with TRBD2. The trim removed 1 base at V and 6 bases at J, leaving 8 bases unmatched. CDR3 length: 16 residues. Per germline, CDR1 LNHDA and CDR2 SQIVND (reference sequence). The CDR3 coding sequence is TGTGCCAGTAGTATAGTCCCGGGCCGGGGGGCCGGGGAGCTGTTTTTT. It codes for CASSIVPGRGAGELFF. The full variable domain, with the rest looked up from reference TRBV19 and TRBJ2-2, is DGGITQSPKYLFRKEGQNVTLSCEQNLNHDAMYWYRQDPGQGLRLIYYSQIVNDFQKGDIAEGYSVSREKKESFPLTVTSAQKNPTAFYLCASSIVPGRGAGELFFGEGSRLTVL.

The V gene is TRBV7-8, the J gene TRBJ2-3; 8 bases map to TRBD1. V lost 6 bases, J lost 3 bases, and 5 bases stayed unmatched. CDR3 size: 14 residues. Germline-derived CDR1 and CDR2 are SGHVS and FQNEAQ. The CDR3: CASRRTGRTDTQYF. CDR3 in DNA: TGTGCCAGCAGACGGACAGGGAGGACAGATACGCAGTATTTT.

The rearrangement links TRBV29-1 to TRBJ1-2; 8 bases are shared with TRBD1. V was clipped by 6 bases and J by 5 bases; unmatched bases: 11. Germline lookup yields CDR1 SQVTM and CDR2 ANQGSEA. The CDR3 covers 14 residues. The CDR3 loop is CSVGQGAGGYGYTF. CDR3 DNA: TGCAGCGTAGGACAGGGCGCAGGGGGGTATGGCTACACCTTC.

J is TRBJ2-6 and V is TRBV27; D is perhaps TRBD2 (6 bases). V shed 3 bases and J shed 0 bases, with 12 bases lying between them. The germline V gene has CDR1 MNHEY and CDR2 SMNVEV (reference sequence). The CDR3 sequence is 17 residues long. CDR3 bases: TGTGCCAGCAGTTTTTCGGGGACTTTCTCTGGGGCCAACGTCCTGACTTTC. Translated: CASSFSGTFSGANVLTF.